The 32 T cell receptor beta chains listed next were all sequenced from one sample in a study of T-cell reconstitution after alpha-beta-depleted transplantation in children. TCRbeta library preparation incorporated unique molecular identifiers. TCRdb re-called the PCR reads with MiXCR, one entry per CDR3 protein. The table records approximately 980,000 distinct CDR3 sequences, about 29% of them present only once. The starting material was PBMCs, mostly from graft donor cells, obtained 360 days after TCRalphabeta/CD19-depleted stem cell transplant. Source of these receptors: a boy under two years old who had a stem cell transplant for SCID, so the T cells may come from the graft donor.

This clonotype has just a few counts. This chain connects TRBV10-3 to TRBJ1-1; possibly TRBD1 for D (6 bases). CDR3 length: 15 residues. The V and J ends lost 2 bases and 0 bases respectively, with 10 bases between them. Germline V gene data show CDR1 as ENHRY and CDR2 as SYGVKD. This CDR3 reads CAISEGQGMNTEAFF. DNA for the CDR3: TGTGCCATCAGTGAGGGTCAGGGGATGAACACTGAAGCTTTCTTT.

This chain uses TRBV21-1 with TRBJ2-3; whether TRBD1, the table's D call, matches the DNA was not checked. TRBV21-1 is annotated as a pseudogene. The CDR3 has 17 residues. The CDR3: CASSKAPWGRCTDTQYF. The CDR3 DNA is TGTGCCAGCAGCAAAGCGCCCTGGGGCCGGTGCACAGATACGCAGTATTTT.

V usage is TRBV27 and J usage is TRBJ2-7; tentatively, D is TRBD1 (5 bases). Germline-derived CDR1 and CDR2 are MNHEY and SMNVEV (reference sequence). V lost 6 bases and J lost 1, with 16 bases in between. The CDR3 is made up of 15 amino acids. CDR3 region: CASRKDTTNSYEQYF. The CDR3 nucleotides are TGTGCCAGCAGAAAGGACACAACAAATTCCTACGAGCAGTACTTC.

This clonotype was picked up a small number of times. This chain links TRBV6-5 with TRBJ1-5, with a weak D call TRBD1 (5 bases). V gave up 4 bases and J gave up 5 bases, with 12 bases separating them. The germline CDR1 and CDR2 sequences are MNHEY and SVGAGI. This CDR3 comprises 14 residues. The CDR3, as DNA: TGTGCCAGCAGTTGGAACAGGTACCATCAGCCCCAGCATTTT. Amino acids: CASSWNRYHQPQHF.

This rearrangement joins TRBV20-1 to TRBJ2-3, with 10 bases lining up with TRBD2. The CDR3 runs 14 residues. Germline CDR1 and CDR2: DFQATT and SNEGSKA (reference sequence). After removal of 6 bases from V and 7 bases from J, the junction contained 10 bases not matched to a gene. The CDR3 coding sequence is TGCAGTGCGGTAGCGGGGGGTGGCGGGAATACGCAGTATTTT. Encoded protein: CSAVAGGGGNTQYF.

This clonotype was seen more than once but under ten times. The V and J genes are TRBV9 and TRBJ2-7, with D possibly TRBD2 on 5 matching bases. CDR3 length: 14 residues. Trimming left V 2 bases short and J 0 bases short, with 9 bases between. CDR1 is SGDLS and CDR2 is YYNGEE in the germline V gene. The CDR3 nucleotides are TGTGCCAGCAGCGTGGAACGGGACTCCTACGAGCAGTACTTC. Protein: CASSVERDSYEQYF.

This clonotype was seen a few times. This chain uses TRBV4-3 with TRBJ2-1, with D perhaps matching TRBD2 (6 bases). The CDR3 is made up of 15 amino acids. Germline assignment: CDR1 LGHNA and CDR2 YSLEER. With 4 bases removed from V and 9 bases from J, the gap between germline ends came to 19 bases. The CDR3 DNA sequence: TGCGCCAGCAGCCCCCTGTTCGCGGGATCCCCTGAGCAGTTCTTC. It yields the protein CASSPLFAGSPEQFF.

The rearrangement joins TRBV23-1 to TRBJ2-5; D is ambiguous. TRBV23-1 is an ORF, and what it does is uncertain. V dropped 2 bases and J dropped 3 bases, with 13 bases sitting between them. The CDR3 consists of 15 residues. CDR3 amino acids: CASSQIPVEKETQYF. The CDR3 nucleotides read TGCGCCAGCAGTCAAATCCCGGTCGAAAAAGAGACCCAGTACTTC.

This clonotype was counted only a few times. V gene TRBV7-6 combines with J gene TRBJ1-1; tentatively, D is TRBD1 (6 bases). V lost 6 bases and J 5 bases, leaving 22 bases between the germline ends. The CDR3 extends over 16 amino acids. The germline CDR1 and CDR2 sequences are SGHVS and FNYEAQ. The CDR3 here is CASSHKRGAPGTEAFF. The CDR3 DNA reads as TGTGCCAGCAGTCACAAGAGGGGGGCGCCGGGAACTGAAGCTTTCTTT.

The chain carries TRBV12-3 or TRBV12-4 and TRBJ2-2; no clear D. CDR3 length: 17 residues. Trimming pared 1 base from V and 0 bases from J, leaving 12 bases between. The CDR3 sequence is CASSLGQVPSNTGELFF. DNA for the CDR3: TGTGCCAGCAGTTTAGGGCAGGTACCTTCGAACACCGGGGAGCTGTTTTTT.

The J gene is TRBJ2-1, the V gene TRBV7-8, with TRBD2 as a possible D gene (6 bases). Per the germline V gene, CDR1 is SGHVS and CDR2 is FQNEAQ. The CDR3 covers 15 residues. V shed 5 bases and J shed 8 bases, with 19 bases lying between them. The CDR3 coding sequence is TGTGCCAGCAGCCCCACCTCGCGGGGTTCGGATGAGCAGTTCTTC. As protein: CASSPTSRGSDEQFF.

V is TRBV3-1 and J is TRBJ2-1; TRBD2 aligns across 7 bases. V shed 0 bases, J shed 3 bases, and the junction held 5 bases outside the gene matches. CDR1 and CDR2 (germline): LGHDT, YNNKEL (reference sequence). The CDR3 totals 16 residues. The DNA of the CDR3 is TGTGCCAGCAGCCAAGAAGGGAGGGGTGACTACAATGAGCAGTTCTTC. Translating gives CASSQEGRGDYNEQFF.

This chain uses TRBV5-1 with TRBJ1-2; D is uncertain. The germline CDR1 and CDR2 sequences are SGHRS and YFSETQ. The V end lost 0 bases, the J end lost 3 bases, and 6 bases lay between the germline ends. This CDR3 has 13 residues. The CDR3 bases are TGCGCCAGCAGCTTGGCCCATTACTATGGCTACACCTTC. Amino acid sequence: CASSLAHYYGYTF.

This clonotype has just a few counts. The genes are TRBV7-2 and TRBJ2-3; TRBD2 matches at 8 bases. CDR1 is SGHTA, CDR2 FQGNSA, per germline. Trimming removed 2 bases from V and 8 bases from J; junction bases left unmatched: 15. The CDR3 is made up of 17 amino acids. This CDR3 is CASSLRSALAGRATQYF. In DNA form, the CDR3 reads TGTGCCAGCAGCTTAAGGTCCGCTCTAGCGGGTCGTGCTACGCAGTATTTT.

There are many counts of this clonotype. This chain joins TRBV5-1 and TRBJ2-1; 9 bases agree with TRBD2. The CDR3 length is 16 residues. V lost 0 bases and J lost 7; bases outside the gene matches: 8. Germline V gene data show CDR1 as SGHRS and CDR2 as YFSETQ. CDR3 amino acids: CASSLGSGGGLNEQFF. The CDR3 DNA sequence: TGCGCCAGCAGCTTGGGTAGCGGGGGCGGATTGAATGAGCAGTTCTTC.

This clonotype was seen a few times. The V gene is TRBV4-1, the J gene TRBJ2-3, with D tentatively TRBD1 (5 bases). The ends were cut back, 4 bases at V and 6 bases at J, with 17 bases in the middle. CDR1 MGHRA and CDR2 YSYEKL come from the germline V gene. This CDR3 is built from 15 residues. The CDR3 sequence is CASSPQGGPRDTQYF. In nucleotides, the CDR3 is TGCGCCAGCAGCCCCCAGGGTGGGCCCAGGGATACGCAGTATTTT.

The chain carries TRBV7-6 and TRBJ2-1, with D hard to call. The ends were cut back, 4 bases at V and 1 base at J, with 11 bases in the middle. The CDR3 sequence is 15 residues long. Germline V gene data show CDR1 as SGHVS and CDR2 as FNYEAQ. CDR3 in DNA: TGTGCCAGCAGCTCGACTCCGCTTTCCTACAATGAGCAGTTCTTC. Its protein is CASSSTPLSYNEQFF. Full variable domain (rest looked up from reference TRBV7-6 and TRBJ2-1): GAGVSQSPRYKVTKRGQDVALRCDPISGHVSLYWYRQALGQGPEFLTYFNYEAQQDKSGLPNDRFSAERPEGSISTLTIQRTEQRDSAMYRCASSSTPLSYNEQFFGPGTRLTVL.

This clonotype was counted only a few times. The V gene is TRBV7-3, the J gene TRBJ1-3, with unresolved D. Deletions cut 3 bases from V and 4 bases from J, with 13 bases between. The CDR3 sequence is 15 residues long. Germline V gives CDR1 SGHTA, CDR2 FQGTGA. The CDR3 region has the DNA TGTGCCAGCAGCTTTTCCCCTAGTAGAGGAAACACCATATATTTT. Its translation is CASSFSPSRGNTIYF.

Only a few counts were recorded for this clonotype. The CDR3 nucleotides read TGTGCCATCAAGGGTGCAAAAATCTCCTACGAGCAGTACTTC. Protein product: CAIKGAKISYEQYF. V is TRBV10-3 and J is TRBJ2-7; no firm D call. This CDR3 has 14 amino acids. The germline V gene has CDR1 ENHRY and CDR2 SYGVKD. V lost 7 bases, J lost 0 bases, and 13 bases lay in between.

Only one count was recorded for this clonotype. V is TRBV4-2 and J is TRBJ2-5; D perhaps matches TRBD2 (6 bases). Looked up from germline, CDR1 is LGHNA and CDR2 is YNFKEQ. Trimming stripped 4 bases from V and 5 bases from J, with 17 bases between. This CDR3 comprises 15 residues. The CDR3 nucleotides are TGTGCCAGCAGCCCGGAGGGTACCCCGATGGAGACCCAGTACTTC. Translated: CASSPEGTPMETQYF.

Only a few counts were recorded for this clonotype. The chain links TRBV5-1 to TRBJ2-3; 11 bases fit TRBD2. Germline lookup yields CDR1 SGHRS and CDR2 YFSETQ. V lost 4 bases and J lost 0; bases outside the gene matches: 7. CDR3 size: 17 residues. This CDR3 reads CASSLPGLAASTDTQYF. The CDR3 DNA reads as TGCGCCAGCAGCCTCCCGGGACTAGCGGCAAGCACAGATACGCAGTATTTT.

This chain connects TRBV5-6 to TRBJ1-4; D may be TRBD1 (5 bases). CDR1 is SGHDT and CDR2 is YYEEEE in the germline V gene. V was cut by 4 bases and J by 0 bases, with 13 bases left in between. The CDR3 spans 16 residues. CDR3 sequence reads: CASSLLTGATNEKLFF. The CDR3 DNA reads as TGTGCCAGCAGCCTGTTAACAGGTGCAACTAATGAAAAACTGTTTTTT.

A few counts support this clonotype. V and J are TRBV9 and TRBJ2-5; 7 nucleotides agree with TRBD2. Germline lookup yields CDR1 SGDLS and CDR2 YYNGEE. With V trimmed by 4 bases and J by 5 bases, 14 bases remained unmatched. The CDR3 is 16 amino acids. As DNA, the CDR3 is TGTGCCAGCAGCCAAAGCCGGACGCGGGGGTTGGAGACCCAGTACTTC. Amino acids: CASSQSRTRGLETQYF.

The genes are TRBV5-1 and TRBJ2-7; tentatively, D is TRBD1 or TRBD2 (5 bases each). CDR1 is SGHRS, CDR2 YFSETQ, per germline. The CDR3 contains 13 residues. V shed 0 bases and J shed 6 bases, with 10 bases lying between them. CDR3 nucleotides: TGCGCCAGCAGCTTGGCCGAGGGGCGCGAGCAGTACTTC. Translation: CASSLAEGREQYF. Looking up the rest from reference TRBV5-1 and TRBJ2-7 gives the full variable domain: KAGVTQTPRYLIKTRGQQVTLSCSPISGHRSVSWYQQTPGQGLQFLFEYFSETQRNKGNFPGRFSGRQFSNSRSEMNVSTLELGDSALYLCASSLAEGREQYFGPGTRLTVT.

This clonotype has ten or more counts. The V call is TRBV20-1, the J call TRBJ2-5; D possibly corresponds to TRBD1 (5 bases). The germline gives CDR1 DFQATT, CDR2 SNEGSKA (reference sequence). The V end was cut by 6 bases, the J end by 5 bases, with 10 bases between. The CDR3 extends over 11 amino acids. The CDR3 bases are TGCAGTGCGGGGCATCGGGAGACCCAGTACTTC. It yields the protein CSAGHRETQYF.

The CDR3 sequence: CASSWRTGAATEAFF. The CDR3 region has the DNA TGTGCCAGCAGTTGGAGGACAGGGGCGGCCACTGAAGCTTTCTTT. The chain joins TRBV12-3 or TRBV12-4 to TRBJ1-1; 9 bases line up with TRBD1. With V trimmed by 4 bases and J by 4 bases, 7 bases remained unmatched. The CDR3 spans 15 residues.

This chain uses TRBV4-2 with TRBJ2-1, with TRBD2 as a possible D gene (6 bases). There are 14 residues in the CDR3. The ends were cut back, 0 bases at V and 9 bases at J, with 12 bases in the middle. Germline values: CDR1 LGHNA, CDR2 YNFKEQ. DNA of the CDR3: TGTGCCAGCAGCCAAGACTACTACGGGGGTGAGCAGTTCTTC. Encoded protein: CASSQDYYGGEQFF.

The chain has TRBV7-2 and TRBJ2-5, with 12 bases identical to TRBD2. The CDR3 spans 16 residues. The trim removed 5 bases at V and 1 base at J, leaving 5 bases unmatched. CDR1 is SGHTA and CDR2 is FQGNSA in the germline V gene. The CDR3 DNA sequence: TGTGCCAGCAGCCCTATACTAGCGGGGGGCCAAGAGACCCAGTACTTC. Encoded protein: CASSPILAGGQETQYF.

The chain employs TRBV15 and TRBJ1-1; no reliable D call. Trimming left V 1 base short and J 6 bases short, with 9 bases between. Germline values: CDR1 LNHNV, CDR2 YYDKDF (reference sequence). The length of the CDR3 is 13 residues. The CDR3 region has the DNA TGTGCCACCAGCAGAGCCGAGGAGGCTGAAGCTTTCTTT. This sequence encodes CATSRAEEAEAFF.

This clonotype was counted many times. The rearrangement joins TRBV3-1 to TRBJ2-1, with D perhaps being TRBD1 or TRBD2 (5 bases each). The CDR3 spans 14 residues. Germline V CDR1 and CDR2: LGHDT, YNNKEL (reference sequence). V was trimmed by 4 bases and J by 7 bases, leaving 14 bases between them. CDR3: CASSPRGAGNEQFF. The CDR3 DNA is TGTGCCAGCAGCCCTCGAGGGGCCGGGAATGAGCAGTTCTTC.

This chain connects TRBV20-1 to TRBJ1-4; 7 bases match TRBD1. This CDR3 comprises 13 residues. V was clipped by 4 bases and J by 6 bases; unmatched bases: 5. Germline CDR1 DFQATT, CDR2 SNEGSKA (reference sequence). CDR3 sequence: CSATTGPHEKLFF. The CDR3 coding sequence is TGCAGTGCTACGACAGGGCCTCATGAAAAACTGTTTTTT.

J is TRBJ2-1 and V is TRBV6-5; D tentatively fits TRBD1 or TRBD2 (5 bases each). The CDR3 has 15 amino acids. Germline V gene lookup returns CDR1 MNHEY and CDR2 SVGAGI. Trimming took off 0 bases at V and 6 bases at J, with 12 bases between the two ends. CDR3 DNA sequence: TGTGCCAGCAGTTACTCGGTCTGGGACGGCAATGAGCAGTTCTTC. It encodes CASSYSVWDGNEQFF.